The present T cell receptor beta chain was sequenced within a study of cytotoxic CD8 clonotypes in ibrutinib-treated CLL. Sequencing was performed with immunoSEQ multiplex PCR; in TCRdb, only in-frame clones are kept and a portion is missing. The table records about 140,000 clones, about three quarters of them present only once. Germline CDR1 and CDR2: SGDLS and YYNGEE. The CDR3 is 15 amino acids. V was shortened by 3 bases and J by 12 bases, with 19 bases between the two germline ends. The chain is built from TRBV9 and TRBJ1-6, with D perhaps matching TRBD1 (5 bases). The sequences come from PBMCs, collected after 24 months of ibrutinib treatment. The clonotype was recovered from a human donor with chronic lymphocytic leukemia. CDR3 residues: CASSALGQGEGPLHF. CDR3 bases: TGTGCCAGCAGCGCCCTGGGGCAGGGAGAGGGACCCCTCCACTTT.